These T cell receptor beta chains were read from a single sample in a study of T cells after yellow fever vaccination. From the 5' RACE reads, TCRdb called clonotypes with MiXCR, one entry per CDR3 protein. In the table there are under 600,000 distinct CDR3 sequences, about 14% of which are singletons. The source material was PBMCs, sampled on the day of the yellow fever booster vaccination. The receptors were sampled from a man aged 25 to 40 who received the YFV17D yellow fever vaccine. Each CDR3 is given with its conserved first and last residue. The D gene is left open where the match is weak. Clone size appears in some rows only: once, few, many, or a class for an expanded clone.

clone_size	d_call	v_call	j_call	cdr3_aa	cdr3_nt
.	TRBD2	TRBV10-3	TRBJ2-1	CAISEYSGTSDEQFF	TGTGCCATCAGTGAGTATTCCGGGACTAGTGATGAGCAGTTCTTC
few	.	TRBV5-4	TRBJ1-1	CASSLGGEKIEAFF	TGTGCCAGCAGCTTGGGGGGCGAAAAAATTGAAGCTTTCTTT
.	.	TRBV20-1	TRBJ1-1	CSARATTGSEAFF	TGCAGTGCTAGAGCTACGACAGGCTCTGAAGCTTTCTTT
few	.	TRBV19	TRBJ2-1	CASSNLGSPFNEQFF	TGTGCCAGTAGTAACCTCGGGTCCCCTTTCAATGAGCAGTTCTTC
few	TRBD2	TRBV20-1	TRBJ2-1	CSASNTGGQYNEQFF	TGCAGTGCTAGCAATACGGGAGGGCAATACAATGAGCAGTTCTTC
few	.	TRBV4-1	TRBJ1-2	CASSQRATDSDGYTF	TGCGCCAGCAGCCAAAGGGCCACCGACAGTGACGGCTACACCTTC
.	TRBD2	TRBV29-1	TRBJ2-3	CSVAAGEDTQYF	TGCAGCGTTGCCGCGGGAGAAGATACGCAGTATTTT
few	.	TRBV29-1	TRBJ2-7	CSSTGGDRFGRDEQYF	TGCAGCTCGACCGGCGGTGACAGATTCGGACGGGACGAGCAGTACTTC
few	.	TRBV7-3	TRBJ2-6	CASSLVLGSGANVLTF	TGTGCCAGCAGCTTAGTCCTAGGTTCTGGGGCCAACGTCCTGACTTTC
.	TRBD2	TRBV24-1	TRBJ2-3	CATSDLIPSGSTDTQYF	TGTGCCACCAGTGACCTCATCCCAAGCGGGAGTACAGATACGCAGTATTTT
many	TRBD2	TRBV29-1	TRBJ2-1	CSVTSAYTTDNEQFF	TGCAGCGTAACTAGCGCCTACACGACTGACAATGAGCAGTTCTTC
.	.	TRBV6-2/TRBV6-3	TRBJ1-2	CASSSSLRTADNYGYTF	TGTGCCAGCAGTTCCAGTTTAAGGACAGCGGATAACTATGGCTACACCTTC
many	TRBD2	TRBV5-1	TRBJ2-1	CASSLLAGGTNEQFF	TGCGCCAGCAGCCTCCTAGCGGGAGGGACCAATGAGCAGTTCTTC
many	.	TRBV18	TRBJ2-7	CASSGGPGSYEQYF	TGTGCCAGCTCGGGCGGTCCGGGGTCCTACGAGCAGTACTTC
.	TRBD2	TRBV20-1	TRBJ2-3	CSASDTGLAVTDTQYF	TGCAGTGCTAGTGATACGGGACTAGCGGTCACAGATACGCAGTATTTT
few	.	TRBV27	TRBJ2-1	CASSPSLAGYTFNEQFF	TGTGCCAGCAGTCCTTCACTTGCGGGCTATACATTTAATGAGCAGTTCTTC
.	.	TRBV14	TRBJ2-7	CASSQGRTLPIISYEQYF	TGTGCCAGCAGCCAAGGACGAACCCTCCCGATTATCTCCTACGAGCAGTACTTC
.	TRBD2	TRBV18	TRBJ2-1	CASSPPLAGGGDEQFF	TGTGCCAGCTCACCACCCCTAGCGGGAGGAGGCGATGAGCAGTTCTTC
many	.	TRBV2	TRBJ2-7	CASSGRGEQYF	TGTGCCAGCAGTGGTCGGGGGGAGCAGTACTTC
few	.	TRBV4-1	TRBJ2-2	CASSHPGRDVTGELFF	TGCGCCAGCAGCCATCCCGGAAGGGACGTTACCGGGGAGCTGTTTTTT
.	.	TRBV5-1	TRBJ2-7	CASSLRENSPQYEQYF	TGCGCCAGCAGCTTGCGGGAAAACTCCCCCCAATACGAGCAGTACTTC
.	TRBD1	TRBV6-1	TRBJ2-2	CASRRQGSVGELFF	TGTGCCAGCAGGAGACAGGGGTCGGTCGGGGAGCTGTTTTTT
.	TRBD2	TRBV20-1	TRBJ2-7	CSARDVRSGKGEQYF	TGCAGTGCTAGAGATGTTAGGAGCGGGAAGGGCGAGCAGTACTTC
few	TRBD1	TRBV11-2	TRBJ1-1	CASSAAGDRAFTEAFF	TGTGCCAGCAGCGCGGCTGGGGACAGGGCGTTCACTGAAGCTTTCTTT
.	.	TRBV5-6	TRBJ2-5	CASSLTLPYQETQYF	TGTGCCAGCAGCCTGACACTCCCGTACCAAGAGACCCAGTACTTC
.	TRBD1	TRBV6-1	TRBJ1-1	CAARTGTNTEAFF	TGTGCCGCCAGGACAGGGACTAACACTGAAGCTTTCTTT
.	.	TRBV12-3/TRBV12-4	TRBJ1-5	CASSLERGQPQHF	TGTGCCAGCAGTTTAGAGCGGGGTCAGCCCCAGCATTTT
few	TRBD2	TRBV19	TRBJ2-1	CASSIATSGWYEQFF	TGTGCCAGTAGTATCGCGACTAGCGGGTGGTATGAGCAGTTCTTC
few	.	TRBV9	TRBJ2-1	CASSAMAGVEQFF	TGTGCCAGCAGCGCCATGGCCGGGGTTGAGCAGTTCTTC
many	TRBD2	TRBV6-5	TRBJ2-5	CASSYQAGVGETQYF	TGTGCCAGCAGTTACCAGGCGGGAGTGGGGGAGACCCAGTACTTC
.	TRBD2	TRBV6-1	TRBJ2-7	CASRDTSGRSYEQYF	TGTGCCAGCAGGGACACTAGCGGGCGTTCCTACGAGCAGTACTTC
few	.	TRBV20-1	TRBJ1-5	CSAGSTWGDNQPQHF	TGCAGTGCCGGGTCGACATGGGGAGACAATCAGCCCCAGCATTTT
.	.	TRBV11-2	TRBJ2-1	CASSTGRPNNEQFF	TGTGCCTCCTCGACGGGAAGGCCAAACAATGAGCAGTTCTTC
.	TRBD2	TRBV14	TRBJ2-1	CASSSYETSGSYNEQFF	TGTGCCAGCAGCTCATACGAAACTAGCGGCTCCTACAATGAGCAGTTCTTC
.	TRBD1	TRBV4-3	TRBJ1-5	CASSQEYRGNQPQHF	TGCGCCAGCAGCCAAGAGTACAGGGGGAATCAGCCCCAGCATTTT
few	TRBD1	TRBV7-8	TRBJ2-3	CASSEQGLGDTQYF	TGTGCCAGCAGCGAACAGGGGTTAGGGGATACGCAGTATTTT
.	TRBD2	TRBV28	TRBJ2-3	CASPPPGGRAFDTQYF	TGTGCCAGCCCCCCCCCCGGCGGGAGGGCATTTGATACGCAGTATTTT
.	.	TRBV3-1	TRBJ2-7	CASSQVANSYEQYF	TGTGCCAGCAGCCAAGTAGCCAACTCCTACGAGCAGTACTTC
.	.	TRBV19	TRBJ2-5	CASSILGDETQYF	TGTGCCAGTAGTATCCTTGGGGACGAGACCCAGTACTTC
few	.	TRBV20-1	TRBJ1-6	CSAYGGYNSPLHF	TGCAGTGCTTATGGAGGCTATAATTCACCCCTCCACTTT
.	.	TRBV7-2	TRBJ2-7	CASSSLRPTYEQYF	TGTGCCAGCAGCTCCCTTCGCCCAACCTACGAGCAGTACTTC
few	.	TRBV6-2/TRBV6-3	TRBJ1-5	CASSFGRDIGNQPQHF	TGTGCCAGCAGTTTCGGACGGGATATAGGCAATCAGCCCCAGCATTTT
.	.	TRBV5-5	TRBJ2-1	CASRLEGGNEQFF	TGTGCCAGCAGACTGGAGGGAGGAAATGAGCAGTTCTTC
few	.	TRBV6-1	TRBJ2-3	CASRTTGGGTDTQYF	TGTGCCAGCAGAACCACTGGGGGCGGCACAGATACGCAGTATTTT
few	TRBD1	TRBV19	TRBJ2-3	CASRRDRGSGSDTQYF	TGTGCCAGTAGGAGGGACAGGGGGAGTGGGTCAGATACGCAGTATTTT